A single sample is the source of the 25 T cell receptor beta chains below, sequenced in a study of early T cells in non-severe SARS-CoV-2 infection. MiXCR, applied by TCRdb to the 5' RACE reads, yields one record per CDR3 protein. The repertoire holds about 110,000 distinct CDR3 sequences, with roughly 12% as singletons. Specimen: whole blood, collected at baseline. These receptor sequences come from an adult who was a healthcare worker with PCR-confirmed SARS-CoV-2 infection or an uninfected control (not recorded which).

J is TRBJ1-4 and V is TRBV6-2 or TRBV6-3; possibly TRBD1 for D (6 bases). The V end was cut by 2 bases, the J end by 5 bases, with 12 bases between. This CDR3 contains 15 residues. Germline values: CDR1 MNHEY, CDR2 SVGEGT. Here the CDR3 DNA reads TGTGCCAGCAGTTACGGGGGCGCCGCAAATGAAAAACTGTTTTTT. Protein sequence: CASSYGGAANEKLFF.

This clonotype was seen a few times. The chain carries TRBV13 and TRBJ2-7; 7 bases match TRBD2. From germline, CDR1 is PRHDT and CDR2 FYEKMQ (reference sequence). Unmatched junction bases numbered 0, after V lost 1 base and J lost 3 bases. CDR3 length: 13 amino acids. The CDR3 region has the DNA TGTGCCAGCAGCTTAGCTAGCGGCTACGAGCAGTACTTC. Its translation: CASSLASGYEQYF.

This clonotype was seen more than once but under ten times. The chain joins TRBV14 to TRBJ1-1; maybe TRBD1 (5 bases). Trimming pared 4 bases from V and 0 bases from J, leaving 6 bases between. Germline V gene data show CDR1 as SGHDN and CDR2 as FVKESK. This CDR3 is built from 13 residues. The CDR3 DNA sequence: TGTGCCAGCAGCCGGACACTGAACACTGAAGCTTTCTTT. Translation gives CASSRTLNTEAFF.

This clonotype was found a few times. V usage is TRBV12-3 or TRBV12-4 and J usage is TRBJ2-2; the D is unclear. CDR3 size: 13 residues. Trimming pared 1 base from V and 4 bases from J, leaving 4 bases between. CDR3 protein: CASSLDPTGELFF. CDR3 coding DNA: TGTGCCAGCAGTTTAGATCCCACCGGGGAGCTGTTTTTT.

Only a few counts were recorded for this clonotype. The V call is TRBV7-9, the J call TRBJ2-7, with 9 bases lining up with TRBD2. Germline CDR1 is SEHNR and CDR2 is FQNEAQ (reference sequence). Germline trimming cut 4 bases from V and 5 bases from J; bases unmatched to any gene: 6. The CDR3 is 14 residues long. CDR3 region: CASSYLAGWDEQYF. Written as DNA, the CDR3 is TGTGCCAGCAGCTATCTAGCGGGGTGGGACGAGCAGTACTTC.

This chain links TRBV28 with TRBJ2-7; tentative D call: TRBD1 (5 bases). CDR3 length equals 15 residues. V lost 6 bases to trimming and J lost 1 base, with 16 bases between them. Germline-derived CDR1 and CDR2 are MDHEN and SYDVKM. The CDR3: CASSPSRQYSYEQYF. CDR3 coding DNA: TGTGCCAGCAGCCCGAGCCGACAGTATTCCTACGAGCAGTACTTC.

The gene calls are TRBV4-1 and TRBJ1-2; D is possibly TRBD1 (5 bases). This CDR3 has 16 amino acids. The germline CDR1 and CDR2 sequences are MGHRA and YSYEKL. With 1 base removed from V and 8 bases from J, the gap between germline ends came to 20 bases. The CDR3 region has the DNA TGCGCCAGCAGCCAAGTTGGGGCGGGGGACCTCAGAGGCTACACCTTC. Translating it yields CASSQVGAGDLRGYTF.

The J gene is TRBJ2-5, the V gene TRBV6-1, with D perhaps matching TRBD2 (6 bases). Trimming shortened V by 5 bases and J by 5 bases, and 18 bases separated the two germline ends. This CDR3 is 15 amino acids long. Germline lookup yields CDR1 MNHNS and CDR2 SASEGT. Here the CDR3 DNA reads TGTGCCAGCAGTCCGGAGGGTCTCAAAGTGGAGACCCAGTACTTC. Encoded protein: CASSPEGLKVETQYF.

This clonotype was recorded a few times. V is TRBV4-1 and J is TRBJ2-3, with 8 positions matching TRBD2. CDR1 is MGHRA and CDR2 is YSYEKL in the germline V gene. The CDR3 totals 15 residues. The V and J ends lost 1 base and 4 bases, in that order; junction bases with no gene match: 4. In DNA form, the CDR3 reads TGCGCCAGCAGCCAAGTCGGACTAGCCGCAGATACGCAGTATTTT. It yields the protein CASSQVGLAADTQYF.

This clonotype has just a few counts. The gene calls are TRBV6-6 and TRBJ1-6; 8 nucleotides align to TRBD1. V was pared by 8 bases and J by 7 bases, with 10 bases of the junction left unmatched. CDR3 length: 15 amino acids. CDR1 is MNHNY and CDR2 is SVGAGI in the germline V gene (reference sequence). The CDR3 nucleotides read TGTGCCAGCGGGTCTGGCAGGGGGCTCAATTCACCCCTCCACTTT. This gives the protein CASGSGRGLNSPLHF.

The chain couples TRBV20-1 to TRBJ1-1; weak D call: TRBD1 (6 bases). This CDR3 is built from 13 residues. CDR1 DFQATT and CDR2 SNEGSKA come from the germline V gene (reference sequence). Trimming shortened V by 1 base and J by 1 base, and 7 bases separated the two germline ends. The CDR3 loop is CSARVGGNTEAFF. The CDR3 bases are TGCAGTGCTAGAGTAGGGGGGAACACTGAAGCTTTCTTT.

This clonotype has more than one count but fewer than ten. The chain couples TRBV2 to TRBJ2-1, with 14 bases aligning to TRBD2. V was clipped by 4 bases and J by 7 bases; unmatched bases: 6. The CDR3 runs to 16 residues. The germline CDR1 and CDR2 sequences are SNHLY and FYNNEI. CDR3: CASSATGTSGGNEQFF. The CDR3 DNA reads TGTGCCAGCAGTGCGACTGGGACTAGCGGGGGTAATGAGCAGTTCTTC.

The chain joins TRBV6-6 to TRBJ2-2, with D unclear. With 6 bases removed from V and 2 bases from J, the gap between germline ends came to 16 bases. The CDR3 runs to 16 residues. Germline values: CDR1 MNHNY, CDR2 SVGAGI (reference sequence). The CDR3 sequence is CASRPPGTENTGELFF. The CDR3, as DNA: TGTGCCAGCAGGCCGCCCGGAACAGAAAACACCGGGGAGCTGTTTTTT.

The chain is built from TRBV2 and TRBJ1-5; 7 nucleotides match TRBD1. Trimming removed 8 bases from V and 0 bases from J; junction bases left unmatched: 7. This CDR3 is 15 amino acids long. Germline V gene data show CDR1 as SNHLY and CDR2 as FYNNEI. CDR3 region: CASGGQSYSNQPQHF. CDR3 coding DNA: TGTGCCAGCGGGGGACAGAGCTATAGCAATCAGCCCCAGCATTTT.

The rearrangement joins TRBV7-6 to TRBJ2-7, with 9 bases that match TRBD2. Trimming cost V 4 bases and J 4 bases; bases outside gene matches: 5. Germline V gives CDR1 SGHVS, CDR2 FNYEAQ. This CDR3 spans 14 amino acids. CDR3 residues: CASSYYLAGYEQYF. As DNA, the CDR3 is TGTGCCAGCAGCTATTATCTAGCGGGATACGAGCAGTACTTC.

This clonotype was seen at least ten times. The chain uses TRBV29-1 and TRBJ2-7, with a possible D match to TRBD2 (6 bases). Trimming stripped 5 bases from V and 3 bases from J, with 17 bases between. From germline, CDR1 is SQVTM and CDR2 ANQGSEA. The CDR3 contains 14 residues. The CDR3 region has the DNA TGCAGCGTTCTAGATCGCATGCGGGGCTACGAGCAGTACTTC. It codes for CSVLDRMRGYEQYF.

The chain joins TRBV5-5 to TRBJ2-2, with TRBD1 identical over 7 bases. The germline V gene has CDR1 SGHKS and CDR2 YYEKEE (reference sequence). The ends lost 2 bases at V and 1 base at J; junction bases unmatched: 5. The CDR3 is made up of 16 amino acids. Here the CDR3 reads CASSFTTGRNTGELFF. As DNA, the CDR3 is TGTGCCAGCAGCTTTACGACAGGGCGGAACACCGGGGAGCTGTTTTTT.

This clonotype appeared many times. The V gene is TRBV6-5, the J gene TRBJ1-2; 9 nucleotides line up with TRBD1. CDR1 MNHEY and CDR2 SVGAGI come from the germline V gene. The V gene end was trimmed by 4 bases and the J gene end by 5 bases; junction bases not matched to a gene: 8. The CDR3 spans 15 residues. The CDR3 protein is CASSSLQGALYGYTF. In DNA, the CDR3 is TGTGCCAGCAGTTCCCTACAGGGGGCCTTATATGGCTACACCTTC.

The table lists this clonotype with a few counts. The chain combines TRBV15 with TRBJ2-5, with D possibly called TRBD1 or TRBD2 (5 bases each). The CDR3 runs 15 residues. Between the trimmed V and J ends, which lost 1 base and 5 bases, there was a span of 14 bases. The V gene's germline CDR1 is LNHNV and CDR2 YYDKDF (reference sequence). CDR3 sequence: CATSRGPGTRETQYF. In nucleotides, the CDR3 is TGTGCCACCAGCAGAGGTCCCGGGACGAGGGAGACCCAGTACTTC. The full variable domain, rest sourced from reference TRBV15 and TRBJ2-5, is DAMVIQNPRYQVTQFGKPVTLSCSQTLNHNVMYWYQQKSSQAPKLLFHYYDKDFNNEADTPDNFQSRRPNTSFCFLDIRSPGLGDTAMYLCATSRGPGTRETQYFGPGTRLLVL.

V is TRBV6-1 and J is TRBJ2-1; tentative D call: TRBD1 (5 bases). This CDR3 contains 13 residues. V was cut by 3 bases and J by 6 bases, with 9 bases left in between. The V gene's germline CDR1 is MNHNS and CDR2 SASEGT. Here the CDR3 DNA reads TGTGCCAGCAGTGACAGGGATGGCAATGAGCAGTTCTTC. Translation gives CASSDRDGNEQFF.

This clonotype was seen many times. The chain has TRBV15 and TRBJ2-2; tentatively, D is TRBD2 (6 bases). Germline CDR1 and CDR2: LNHNV and YYDKDF (reference sequence). The length of the CDR3 is 16 residues. Trimming took 9 bases from V and 3 from J, leaving 20 bases between them. The CDR3 reads CATQAGTRRDTGELFF. CDR3 in DNA: TGTGCCACGCAGGCAGGGACTCGAAGAGACACCGGGGAGCTGTTTTTT.

The rearrangement joins TRBV18 to TRBJ2-3; 7 bases match TRBD1. Germline CDR1 KGHSH, CDR2 LQKENI. The CDR3 length is 16 residues. V lost 3 bases and J lost 0; bases outside the gene matches: 6. The CDR3 here is CASSPYGQVSTDTQYF. CDR3 nucleotide sequence: TGTGCCAGCTCACCTTACGGACAGGTTAGCACAGATACGCAGTATTTT.

The chain carries TRBV12-3 or TRBV12-4 and TRBJ1-6; no reliable D call. The CDR3 runs 15 residues. The V end lost 2 bases, the J end lost 5 bases, and 10 bases lay between the germline ends. CDR3 DNA: TGTGCCAGCAGTTTAAGGGCGCAGGATAATTCACCCCTCCACTTT. It is translated as CASSLRAQDNSPLHF.

This clonotype was counted many times. The chain links TRBV29-1 to TRBJ2-1; D may be TRBD2 (5 bases). Germline loops: CDR1 SQVTM, CDR2 ANQGSEA. The CDR3 spans 14 residues. Between the trimmed V and J ends, which lost 4 bases and 4 bases, there was a span of 14 bases. The chain's CDR3 is CSVGSARGYNEQFF. The DNA of the CDR3 is TGCAGCGTTGGTTCGGCCCGGGGATACAATGAGCAGTTCTTC.

This clonotype showed up many times. The chain uses TRBV7-8 and TRBJ2-7, with a tentative D call TRBD1 (5 bases). Deletions cut 5 bases from V and 6 bases from J, with 11 bases between. The CDR3 length is 12 residues. The germline V gene encodes CDR1 SGHVS and CDR2 FQNEAQ. The chain's CDR3 is CASSPDSSEQYF. In DNA, the CDR3 is TGTGCCAGCAGCCCAGACAGTAGCGAGCAGTACTTC.